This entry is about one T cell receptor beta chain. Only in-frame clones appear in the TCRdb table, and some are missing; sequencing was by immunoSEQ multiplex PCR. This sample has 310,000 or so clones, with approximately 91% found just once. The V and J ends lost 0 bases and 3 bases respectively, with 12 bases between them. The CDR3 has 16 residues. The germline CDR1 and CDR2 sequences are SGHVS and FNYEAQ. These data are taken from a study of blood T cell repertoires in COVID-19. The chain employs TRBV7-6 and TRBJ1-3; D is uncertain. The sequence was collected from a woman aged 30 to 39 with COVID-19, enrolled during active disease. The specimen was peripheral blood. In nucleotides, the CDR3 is TGTGCCAGCAGCTTAGCGAGGCCGCGGGGTGGAAACACCATATATTTT. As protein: CASSLARPRGGNTIYF.